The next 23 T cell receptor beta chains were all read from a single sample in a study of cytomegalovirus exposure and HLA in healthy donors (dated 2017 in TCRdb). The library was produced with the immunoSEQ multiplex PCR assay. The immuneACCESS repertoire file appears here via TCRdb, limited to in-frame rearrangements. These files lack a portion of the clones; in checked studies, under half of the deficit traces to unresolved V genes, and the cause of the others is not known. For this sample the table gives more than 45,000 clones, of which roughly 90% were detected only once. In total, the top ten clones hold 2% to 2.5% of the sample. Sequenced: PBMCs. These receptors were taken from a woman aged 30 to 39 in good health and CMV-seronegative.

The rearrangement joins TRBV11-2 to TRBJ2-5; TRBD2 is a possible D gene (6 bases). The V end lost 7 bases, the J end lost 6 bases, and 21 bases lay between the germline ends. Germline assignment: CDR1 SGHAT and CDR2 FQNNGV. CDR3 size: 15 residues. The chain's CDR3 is CASTSWRERRKTQYF. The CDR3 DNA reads TGTGCCAGCACCTCATGGAGGGAAAGAAGAAAGACCCAGTACTTC.

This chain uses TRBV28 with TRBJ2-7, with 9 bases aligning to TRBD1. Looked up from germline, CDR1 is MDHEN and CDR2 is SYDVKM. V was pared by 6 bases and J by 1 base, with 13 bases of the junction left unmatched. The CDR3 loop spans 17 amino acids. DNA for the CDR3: TGTGCCAGCAGACCCAACCCGGGACAGGGACGTTCCTACGAGCAGTACTTC. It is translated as CASRPNPGQGRSYEQYF.

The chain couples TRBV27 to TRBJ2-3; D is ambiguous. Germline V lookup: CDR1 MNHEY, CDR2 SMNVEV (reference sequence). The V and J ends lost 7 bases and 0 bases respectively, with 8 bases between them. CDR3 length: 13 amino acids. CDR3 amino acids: CASTPDSTDTQYF. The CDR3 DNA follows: TGTGCCAGCACCCCAGATAGCACAGATACGCAGTATTTT.

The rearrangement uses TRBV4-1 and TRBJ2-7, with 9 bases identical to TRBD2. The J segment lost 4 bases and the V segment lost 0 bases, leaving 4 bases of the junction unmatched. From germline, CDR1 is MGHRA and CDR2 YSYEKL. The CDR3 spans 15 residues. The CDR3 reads CASSQEGLAPYEQYF. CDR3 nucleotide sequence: TGCGCCAGCAGCCAAGAGGGACTAGCACCTTACGAGCAGTACTTC.

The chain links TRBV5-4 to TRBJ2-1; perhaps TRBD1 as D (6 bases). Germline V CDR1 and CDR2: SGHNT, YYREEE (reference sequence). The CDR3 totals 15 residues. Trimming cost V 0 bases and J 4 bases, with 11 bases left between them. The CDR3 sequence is CASSLGQGTYNEQFF. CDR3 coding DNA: TGTGCCAGCAGCTTGGGCCAGGGGACATACAATGAGCAGTTCTTC. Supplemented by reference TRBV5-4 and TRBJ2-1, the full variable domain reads ETGVTQSPTHLIKTRGQQVTLRCSSQSGHNTVSWYQQALGQGPQFIFQYYREEENGRGNFPPRFSGLQFPNYSSELNVNALELDDSALYLCASSLGQGTYNEQFFGPGTRLTVL.

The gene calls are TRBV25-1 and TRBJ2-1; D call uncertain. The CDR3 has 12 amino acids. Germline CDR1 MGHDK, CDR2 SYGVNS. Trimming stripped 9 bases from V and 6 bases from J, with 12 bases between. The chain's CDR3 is CASQVGSNEQFF. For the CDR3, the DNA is TGTGCCAGTCAGGTCGGTTCCAATGAGCAGTTCTTC.

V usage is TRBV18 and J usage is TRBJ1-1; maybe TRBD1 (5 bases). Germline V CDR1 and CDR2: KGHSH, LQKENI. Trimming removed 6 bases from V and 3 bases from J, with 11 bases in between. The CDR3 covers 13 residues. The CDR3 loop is CASSSAGDTEAFF. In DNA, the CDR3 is TGTGCCAGCTCCTCGGCGGGGGACACTGAAGCTTTCTTT.

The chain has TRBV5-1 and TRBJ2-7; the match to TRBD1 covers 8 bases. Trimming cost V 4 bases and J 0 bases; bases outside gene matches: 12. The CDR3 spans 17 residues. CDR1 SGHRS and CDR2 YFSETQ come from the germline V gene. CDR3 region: CASSAVLSGQGSYEQYF. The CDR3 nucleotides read TGCGCCAGCAGCGCGGTGTTGAGCGGACAGGGCTCCTACGAGCAGTACTTC.

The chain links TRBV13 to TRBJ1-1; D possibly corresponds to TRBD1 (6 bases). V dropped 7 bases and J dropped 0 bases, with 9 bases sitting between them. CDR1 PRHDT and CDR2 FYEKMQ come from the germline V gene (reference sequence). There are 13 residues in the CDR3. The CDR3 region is CASIGQMNTEAFF. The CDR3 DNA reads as TGTGCCAGCATCGGACAGATGAACACTGAAGCTTTCTTT.

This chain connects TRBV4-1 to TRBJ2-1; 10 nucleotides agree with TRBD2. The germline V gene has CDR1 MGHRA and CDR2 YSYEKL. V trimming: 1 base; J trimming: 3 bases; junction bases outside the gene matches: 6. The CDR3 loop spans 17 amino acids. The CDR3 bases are TGCGCCAGCAGCCAAGCTCTCGGGACTAGCGACTACAATGAGCAGTTCTTC. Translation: CASSQALGTSDYNEQFF.

CDR3 in DNA: TGCAGCGCTTTAAGCGGGAGGGATAGGGGGTGGGGCTACGAGCAGTACTTC. This encodes CSALSGRDRGWGYEQYF. The chain combines TRBV29-1 with TRBJ2-7, with TRBD2 matching 10 bases. The J segment lost 3 bases and the V segment lost 7 bases, leaving 18 bases of the junction unmatched. The CDR3 totals 17 residues. Germline V gives CDR1 SQVTM, CDR2 ANQGSEA.

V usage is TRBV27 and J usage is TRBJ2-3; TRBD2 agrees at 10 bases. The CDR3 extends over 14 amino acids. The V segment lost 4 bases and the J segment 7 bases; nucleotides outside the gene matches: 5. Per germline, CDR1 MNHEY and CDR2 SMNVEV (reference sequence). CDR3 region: CASSSSGSSYTQYF. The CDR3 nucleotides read TGTGCCAGCAGTTCTAGCGGGAGCTCATATACGCAGTATTTT.

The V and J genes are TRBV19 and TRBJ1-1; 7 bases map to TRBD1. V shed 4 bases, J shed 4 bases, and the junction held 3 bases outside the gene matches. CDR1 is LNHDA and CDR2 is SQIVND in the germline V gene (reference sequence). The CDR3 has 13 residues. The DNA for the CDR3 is TGTGCCAGTAGTAAGGGGGCCCTCACTGAAGCTTTCTTT. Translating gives CASSKGALTEAFF.

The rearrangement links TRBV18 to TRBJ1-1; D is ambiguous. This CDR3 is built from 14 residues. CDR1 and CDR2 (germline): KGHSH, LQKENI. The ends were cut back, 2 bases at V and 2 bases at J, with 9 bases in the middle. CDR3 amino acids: CASSPIEVNTEAFF. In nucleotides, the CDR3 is TGTGCCAGCTCACCAATAGAAGTCAACACTGAAGCTTTCTTT.

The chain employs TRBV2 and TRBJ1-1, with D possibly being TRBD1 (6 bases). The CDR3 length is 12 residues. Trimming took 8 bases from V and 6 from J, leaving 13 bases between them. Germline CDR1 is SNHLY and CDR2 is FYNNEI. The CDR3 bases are TGTGCCAGCCAACAGGGAAGGGCTGAAGCTTTCTTT. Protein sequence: CASQQGRAEAFF.

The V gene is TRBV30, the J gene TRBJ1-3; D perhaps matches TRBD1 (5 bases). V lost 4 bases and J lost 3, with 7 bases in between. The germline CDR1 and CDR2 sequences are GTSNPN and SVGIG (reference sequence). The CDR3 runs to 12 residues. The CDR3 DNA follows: TGTGCCTGGAACGGGGGTGGAAACACCATATATTTT. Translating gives CAWNGGGNTIYF. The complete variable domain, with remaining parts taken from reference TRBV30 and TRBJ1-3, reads SQTIHQWPATLVQPVGSPLSLECTVEGTSNPNLYWYRQAAGRGLQLLFYSVGIGQISSEVPQNLSASRPQDRQFILSSKKLLLSDSGFYLCAWNGGGNTIYFGEGSWLTVV.

CDR3 DNA: TGTGCCAGCAGCACCACTGATGCCCTCTATGGCTACACCTTC. It encodes CASSTTDALYGYTF. This rearrangement joins TRBV11-2 to TRBJ1-2; D is unresolved. Germline-derived CDR1 and CDR2 are SGHAT and FQNNGV. CDR3 size: 14 residues. Trimming pared 5 bases from V and 4 bases from J, leaving 14 bases between.

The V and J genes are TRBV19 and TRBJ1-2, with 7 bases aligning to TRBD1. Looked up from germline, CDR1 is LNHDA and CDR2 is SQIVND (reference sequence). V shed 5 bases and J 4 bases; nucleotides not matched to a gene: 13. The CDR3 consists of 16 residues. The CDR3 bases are TGTGCCAGTAGTTTGGACAGGCTCATTCATTTCTATGGCTACACCTTC. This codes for CASSLDRLIHFYGYTF.

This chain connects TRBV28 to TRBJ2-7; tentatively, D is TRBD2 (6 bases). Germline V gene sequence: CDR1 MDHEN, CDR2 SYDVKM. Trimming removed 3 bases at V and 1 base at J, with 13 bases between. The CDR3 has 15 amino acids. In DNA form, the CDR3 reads TGTGCCAGCAGTTTGTCGACTAGTGGGTCCTACGAGCAGTACTTC. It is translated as CASSLSTSGSYEQYF.

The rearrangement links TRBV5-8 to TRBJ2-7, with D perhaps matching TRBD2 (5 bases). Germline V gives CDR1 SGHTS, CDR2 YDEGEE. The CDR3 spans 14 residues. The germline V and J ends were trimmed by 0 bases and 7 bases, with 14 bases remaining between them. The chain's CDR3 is CASSLVRETGEQYF. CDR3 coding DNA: TGTGCCAGCAGCTTGGTAAGGGAGACTGGGGAGCAGTACTTC.

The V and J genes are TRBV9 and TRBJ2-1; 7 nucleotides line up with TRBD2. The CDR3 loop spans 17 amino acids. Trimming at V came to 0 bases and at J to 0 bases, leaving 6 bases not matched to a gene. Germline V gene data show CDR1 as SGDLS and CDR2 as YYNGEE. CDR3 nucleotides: TGTGCCAGCAGCGTAGCTGGGTCGGGAGGCTCCTACAATGAGCAGTTCTTC. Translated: CASSVAGSGGSYNEQFF.

The CDR3: CASSLAEAENTEAFF. CDR3 coding DNA: TGTGCCAGCAGCTTAGCTGAGGCGGAGAACACTGAAGCTTTCTTT. V and J are TRBV7-3 and TRBJ1-1; D gene uncertain. CDR1 and CDR2 (germline): SGHTA, FQGTGA. V gave up 2 bases and J gave up 1 base, with 11 bases separating them. This CDR3 has 15 residues.

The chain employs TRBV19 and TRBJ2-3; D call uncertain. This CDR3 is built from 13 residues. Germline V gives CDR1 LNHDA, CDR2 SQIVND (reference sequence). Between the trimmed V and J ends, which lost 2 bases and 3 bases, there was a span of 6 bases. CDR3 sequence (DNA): TGTGCCAGTAGTATACAGGTTACAGATACGCAGTATTTT. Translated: CASSIQVTDTQYF.